A single sample is the source of the 3 T cell receptor beta chains below, sequenced in a study of identifying expanded T cells in peripheral blood (dated by TCRdb to the late 2010s). The library was prepared using the immunoSEQ multiplex PCR assay. Here the immuneACCESS table is served through TCRdb, limited to in-frame sequences with V and J called. Missing clones are a known gap in these copies; in checked studies unresolved V genes cover under half, and the rest lacks a known reason. The sample has around 100,000 clones on record, roughly 88% of them singletons. Jointly, the top ten make up about 5.5% of the sample. The sequenced sample was blood. The receptors were gathered from a person aged 18-69 years in good health.

V gene TRBV7-2 combines with J gene TRBJ2-7; D unclear. CDR3 length: 11 residues. Looked up from germline, CDR1 is SGHTA and CDR2 is FQGNSA. Trimming stripped 6 bases from V and 2 bases from J, with 5 bases between. DNA for the CDR3: TGTGCCAGCAGACTGGCCTACGAGCAGTACTTC. Protein sequence: CASRLAYEQYF.

This rearrangement joins TRBV4-2 to TRBJ2-3, with D possibly called TRBD1 or TRBD2 (6 bases each). This CDR3 comprises 15 residues. In germline, CDR1 is LGHNA, CDR2 YNFKEQ. Trimming removed 0 bases from V and 4 bases from J, with 11 bases in between. CDR3 region: CASSQEMGGADTQYF. In DNA, the CDR3 is TGTGCCAGCAGCCAAGAGATGGGGGGCGCAGATACGCAGTATTTT.

This rearrangement joins TRBV5-4 to TRBJ1-2; 9 bases map to TRBD1. Germline V gives CDR1 SGHNT, CDR2 YYREEE (reference sequence). V shed 3 bases, J shed 5 bases, and the junction held 5 bases outside the gene matches. This CDR3 has 14 amino acids. The CDR3, as DNA: TGTGCCAGCAGCTCACCGGGACAGGGATATGGCTACACCTTC. Translating gives CASSSPGQGYGYTF.